The T cell receptor (beta chain) described here comes from a study of T cells in Graves' hyperthyroidism and ophthalmopathy. This CDR3 spans 14 amino acids. Germline CDR1 and CDR2: KGHDR and SFDVKD. This clonotype was counted between two and nine times. Since a much larger clone is just one base distant, this may be a read error. The investigators amplified TCR beta CDR3 regions from RNA transcripts. The TCR CDR3 was amplified in a first-round RT-PCR using the HTBI primer set. TCRdb fed the multiplex PCR reads into MiXCR, producing one record per CDR3 protein. Among around 420,000 distinct CDR3 sequences listed, 15% to 18% were seen once.

The chain combines TRBV24-1 with TRBJ2-1; D may be TRBD1 (6 bases). The receptor was derived from a woman aged 18-30 years with Graves' hyperthyroidism. The material sequenced was blood. Here the CDR3 reads CATSQRQAYNGQFF. CDR3 in DNA: TGTGCCACCAGTCAAAGACAGGCTTACAATGGGCAGTTCTTC.